This T cell receptor beta chain comes out of a study of T-cell memory formation after mild COVID-19. The CDR3 is 14 residues long. The V gene lost 5 bases and the J gene lost 8 bases, with 16 bases spanning the gap. Germline V gene data show CDR1 as SEHNR and CDR2 as FQNEAQ (reference sequence). With constant-segment primers, 5'RACE yielded cDNA libraries of TCR alpha and TCR beta that carried sample barcodes and UMIs. TCRdb passed the 5' RACE reads through MiXCR, listing each CDR3 protein once. Counted here are about 88,000 distinct CDR3 sequences, about 23% occurring once; the ten biggest clones make up under 50%. This clonotype was seen more than once but under ten times.

The chain has TRBV7-9 and TRBJ2-4; D tentatively reads TRBD1 or TRBD2 (5 bases each). Sequencing was done on a sample of PBMCs or a T cell subset sorted from them (not recorded which). This sequence originates from a man between 18 and 29 years old who had mild COVID-19 (a few samples of this study predate the infection). Cell type and time point are not known. CDR3 loop: CASSPGWGVDIQYF. In DNA, the CDR3 is TGTGCCAGCAGCCCGGGGTGGGGCGTGGACATTCAGTACTTC.